This TCR beta chain is drawn from a study of blood T cell repertoires in COVID-19. Clones were sequenced by immunoSEQ multiplex PCR, and TCRdb holds only the in-frame ones, with some missing. The sample has 110,000 to 150,000 clones; 82% are singletons. This clone occurred once. This CDR3 is built from 17 residues. V lost 3 bases and J lost 3, with 18 bases in between. Per germline, CDR1 MNHEY and CDR2 SMNVEV (reference sequence). Material for sequencing was peripheral blood. This sequence originates from a woman aged 80 or older with acute or convalescent COVID-19. This chain joins TRBV27 and TRBJ2-1; D possibly corresponds to TRBD1 (6 bases). CDR3 nucleotide sequence: TGTGCCAGCAGTTTCGCCTTGGGGACAAGCCTCTACAATGAGCAGTTCTTC. Its translation: CASSFALGTSLYNEQFF.